The next 10 T cell receptor beta chains were all read from a single sample in a study of T cells in Graves' hyperthyroidism and ophthalmopathy. TCR beta CDR3 region amplification was performed from RNA transcripts. HTBI primers were the set used in a first-round RT-PCR of the TCR CDR3. One entry per CDR3 protein, called by TCRdb with MiXCR from the multiplex PCR reads. Of about 400,000 distinct CDR3 sequences in the sample, 11% to 15% are singletons; the top ten hold 28%. Sequencing was performed on blood. These receptor sequences come from a man between 45 and 60 years old with Graves' ophthalmopathy.

This clonotype was detected only a few times. V usage is TRBV6-1 and J usage is TRBJ1-1; 10 bases are shared with TRBD1. Trimming at V came to 7 bases and at J to 5 bases, leaving 7 bases not matched to a gene. The CDR3 has 14 residues. The V gene's germline CDR1 is MNHNS and CDR2 SASEGT. The CDR3 here is CASTHGTGETEAFF. Written as DNA, the CDR3 is TGTGCCAGCACTCACGGGACAGGGGAAACTGAAGCTTTCTTT.

This clonotype was seen a few times. The chain uses TRBV19 and TRBJ2-5, with D perhaps matching TRBD1 or TRBD2 (6 bases each). The CDR3 runs 12 residues. Germline lookup yields CDR1 LNHDA and CDR2 SQIVND (reference sequence). Trimming took 3 bases from V and 7 from J, leaving 9 bases between them. The CDR3 DNA follows: TGTGCCAGTAGTATGGAGGGGGGGACCCAGTACTTC. Translation gives CASSMEGGTQYF. Full variable domain (missing parts from reference TRBV19 and TRBJ2-5): DGGITQSPKYLFRKEGQNVTLSCEQNLNHDAMYWYRQDPGQGLRLIYYSQIVNDFQKGDIAEGYSVSREKKESFPLTVTSAQKNPTAFYLCASSMEGGTQYFGPGTRLLVL.

Only a few counts were recorded for this clonotype. The chain combines TRBV7-9 with TRBJ1-1, with 8 positions matching TRBD1. Germline CDR1 and CDR2: SEHNR and FQNEAQ (reference sequence). This CDR3 contains 14 residues. With 4 bases clipped from V and 7 bases from J, the junction kept 8 bases outside the gene matches. The chain's CDR3 is CASSSSGGAGEAFF. The CDR3, as DNA: TGTGCCAGCAGCTCCTCAGGGGGCGCCGGTGAAGCTTTCTTT.

Points on this clonotype: The junction differs from germline at one of its ends, possibly a read error. The chain joins TRBV29-1 to TRBJ1-4; possibly TRBD1 for D (5 bases). Germline values: CDR1 SQVTM, CDR2 ANQGSEA. The CDR3 extends over 10 amino acids. DNA for the CDR3: TGCAACGTTGAAATGGGGGTACTGTTTTTT. It specifies CNVEMGVLFF.

This chain connects TRBV20-1 to TRBJ1-4; D is unresolved. CDR3 length: 16 residues. Trimming took 1 base from V and 4 from J, leaving 16 bases between them. Germline V gene data show CDR1 as DFQATT and CDR2 as SNEGSKA (reference sequence). The CDR3 region is CSARAAGGRLNEKLFF. The CDR3 DNA reads as TGCAGTGCTAGAGCCGCGGGAGGCAGACTTAATGAAAAACTGTTTTTT.

This clonotype has at least ten counts. The chain couples TRBV2 to TRBJ1-6, with 9 bases fitting TRBD1. This CDR3 has 14 amino acids. Trimming cost V 5 bases and J 8 bases; bases outside gene matches: 4. Per germline, CDR1 SNHLY and CDR2 FYNNEI. CDR3 protein: CASSIRTGDSPLHF. As DNA, the CDR3 is TGTGCCAGCAGTATTCGGACAGGGGATTCACCCCTCCACTTT.

In its sample, this clonotype was seen many times. The chain links TRBV27 to TRBJ1-5; 9 bases map to TRBD1. V lost 7 bases, J lost 10 bases, and 5 bases stayed unmatched. Germline loops: CDR1 MNHEY, CDR2 SMNVEV (reference sequence). The CDR3 is 12 residues long. The CDR3 spells CASKTGGSPQHF. CDR3 nucleotides: TGTGCCAGCAAGACAGGGGGGAGTCCCCAGCATTTT.

This clonotype has ten or more counts. One junction end does not reproduce the germline sequence, and a read error may be involved. The rearrangement uses TRBV7-7 and TRBJ2-1; 11 nucleotides match TRBD2. Germline V gives CDR1 SSHAT, CDR2 FNYEAQ (reference sequence). The CDR3 is made up of 16 amino acids. The CDR3 DNA reads TGTGCTAGCAGCCCTTTAGCGGGAGGGCTTACGGATGAGCAGTTCTTC. Its translation: CASSPLAGGLTDEQFF.

Here the CDR3 reads CASNFGSDQPQHF. Here the CDR3 DNA reads TGTGCCAGCAATTTCGGGAGCGATCAGCCCCAGCATTTT. The J gene is TRBJ1-5, the V gene TRBV28; D call uncertain. The CDR3 contains 13 residues. V was clipped by 7 bases and J by 5 bases, with 12 bases between them. CDR1 is MDHEN, CDR2 SYDVKM, per germline.

This clonotype has just one count. A much bigger clone sits one base away, suggesting this may be a read error. V gene TRBV27 combines with J gene TRBJ2-7; D not certain. The CDR3 runs to 14 residues. Germline V gives CDR1 MNHEY, CDR2 SMNVEV (reference sequence). With 8 bases removed from V and 5 bases from J, the gap between germline ends came to 19 bases. The CDR3 DNA reads as TGTGCCAGCGGCACCCTAGGGTCCCTTGACGAGCAGTACTTC. Protein sequence: CASGTLGSLDEQYF.